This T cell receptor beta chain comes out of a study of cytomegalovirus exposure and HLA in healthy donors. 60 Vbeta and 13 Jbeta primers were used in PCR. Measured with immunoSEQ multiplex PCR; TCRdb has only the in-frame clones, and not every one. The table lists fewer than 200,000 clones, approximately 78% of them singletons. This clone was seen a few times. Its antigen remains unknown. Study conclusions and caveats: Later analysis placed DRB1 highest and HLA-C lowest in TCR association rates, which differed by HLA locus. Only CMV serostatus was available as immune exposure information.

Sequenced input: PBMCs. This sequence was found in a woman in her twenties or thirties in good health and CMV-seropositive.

As DNA, the CDR3 is TGTGCCAGCAGCTTAAATCCGGGGGATTCGCGTGGCTACACCTTC. Its protein is CASSLNPGDSRGYTF. The rearrangement joins TRBV7-2 to TRBJ1-2; tentatively, D is TRBD1 (5 bases). Germline CDR1 SGHTA, CDR2 FQGNSA. Trimming left V 2 bases short and J 7 bases short, with 17 bases between. The length of the CDR3 is 15 residues.